One T cell receptor beta chain is described in this entry. No cognate antigen has been identified for it. No much larger clonotype is one base removed from it; base qualities were not supplied. TCRbeta CDR3 regions were amplified from genomic DNA using the immunoSEQ Assay, a bias-controlled multiplex PCR. Regarding the original processing steps: Within the assay, amplification of reference gene primers was used to estimate how many nucleated cells each sample contained. To quantify the absolute abundance of each unique TCRbeta CDR3 rearrangement, sequence reads were collapsed and filtered. For each sample, productive Simpson clonality was calculated as the square root of Simpson's diversity index across productive rearrangements. In TCRdb, the immuneACCESS table is reduced to in-frame sequences with V and J assigned. These tables do not hold every clone; where another copy was compared, an unresolved V gene accounts for under half, and the others remain unexplained. V and J calls and clone size are those listed in that table; D and trimming were worked out from the DNA. The sample table contains tens of thousands of clones; only one count was recorded for roughly 78% of them. In total, the top ten clones hold around 1.3% of the sample.

Taken from the germline V gene, the CDR1 and CDR2 loops are SGHRS and YFSETQ. The CDR3 spans 15 residues, from the cysteine through the phenylalanine. Only CDR3 DNA remains: 45 bases, in frame from the first base. Germline trimming: 0 bases from V, 4 bases from J; junction bases outside gene matches: 6. This record belongs to a study of blood T cell repertoires in COVID-19 (dated by TCRdb to 2019 to 2021). Background for the entire study: Samples from collaborators originated in the United States, Italy and Spain and spanned both the acute and convalescent phases of COVID-19. Where available, HLA class I and class II types were obtained from metadata supplied by the sample provider rather than from assay-based typing. The samples were drawn from two sources: the first 160 participants of the ongoing ImmuneRACE study, and over 1,000 subjects contributed by 6 global collaborators. The prospective study material was composed of cDNA or gDNA derived from T cells, B-cell-depleted T cells, or PBMCs. Sample metadata almost always included a de-identified subject ID, COVID-19 status, age in years and sex. The dataset comprised deeply sampled blood TCRbeta repertoires from subjects exposed to, actively infected with, or recovered from COVID-19. A freely available public database, intended as a resource for researchers studying the immune response to SARS-CoV-2, is where the repertoires were released.

Here is what the overall study found, with its caveats: How much clinical and demographic metadata was included differed by source and by participant, and the metadata was provided uncurated.

Whole blood was collected in K2EDTA tubes by collaborating institutions according to the institutions' own protocols. For TCRbeta analysis, collaborators shipped samples as frozen whole blood, isolated PBMCs, or DNA extracted from either of those sample types. The TCR was taken from a woman aged 80 or older with acute or convalescent COVID-19. Sample: peripheral blood. In this chain, TRBV5-1 is recombined with TRBJ1-1, with TRBD1 identical over 7 junction bases. The CDR3 region has the sequence CASSLEGQLGTEAFF. In nucleotide form, the sequence is TGCGCCAGCAGCTTGGAGGGACAGCTGGGCACTGAAGCTTTCTTT.